This T cell receptor (beta chain) was captured in a study of OX40 agonist ivuxolimab in advanced cancers. For the study at large: Mean age around 60 years, range roughly 20 to 85; approximately 80% male.

Worth noting for this clone: Its specificity is not known.

Study observations and caveats: Expanded peripheral T-cell antigen specificity went undetermined.

People who had autoimmune disease history or systemic immunosuppression were excluded. Sequenced by immunoSEQ multiplex PCR; TCRdb stores in-frame clones only, minus some. The sample lists tens of thousands of clones, around 86% seen once, with 0.42% in the top ten. The TCR was taken from an adult with an advanced solid tumor such as melanoma, head and neck, liver or kidney cancer. The sequencing used CD4+ or CD8+ T cells sorted from blood, collected in a trial of the OX40 agonist ivuxolimab.

DNA for the CDR3: TGCGCCAGCTGTCGTCAAATGGGGGACAATGAGCAGTTCTTC. Its protein is CASCRQMGDNEQFF. The chain is built from TRBV5-1 and TRBJ2-1, with D perhaps given as TRBD1 or TRBD2 (5 bases each). Trimming left V 7 bases short and J 5 bases short, with 16 bases between. The germline CDR1 and CDR2 sequences are SGHRS and YFSETQ. This CDR3 contains 14 residues.